Only a few counts were recorded for the clone carrying this T cell receptor (beta chain). The antigen is undetermined. At one end, the junction sequence differs from germline, possibly due to a read error. This specimen comes from a study of read filtering for tumor transcriptome and immune sequencing. Study-level information: Patients were approximately 17 male and approximately 14 female, mean age around 67 years, range about 47 to 85. Fewer than 10 patients were R-ISS I, some 15 were R-ISS II, roughly 7 were R-ISS III. RNA-seq yielded only roughly 75 to 1273 TCR reads, IR-seq about 4.05 to 10.27 million. Study observations and caveats: RNA-seq captured clonotypes less deeply and reliably than IR-seq.

This CDR3 region has 15 residues. CDR1 is SGHAT, CDR2 FQNNGV, per germline. From roughly 390 ng of RNA, a library with molecular barcoded alpha/delta and beta/gamma adaptors was made. TCRdb passed the reads through MiXCR, listing each CDR3 protein once. The data show about 21,000 distinct CDR3 sequences, roughly a fifth seen once. J is TRBJ2-1 and V is TRBV11-2; 9 bases align to TRBD2. The sequence derives from a donor at least 40 years old with multiple myeloma. The material sequenced was a population of CD138-negative cells sorted from bone marrow. In DNA form, the CDR3 reads TGTGCCAGCAGCTCCCTAGCGGGATTTTACAATGAGCGGTTCTTC. Its protein product is CASSSLAGFYNERFF.